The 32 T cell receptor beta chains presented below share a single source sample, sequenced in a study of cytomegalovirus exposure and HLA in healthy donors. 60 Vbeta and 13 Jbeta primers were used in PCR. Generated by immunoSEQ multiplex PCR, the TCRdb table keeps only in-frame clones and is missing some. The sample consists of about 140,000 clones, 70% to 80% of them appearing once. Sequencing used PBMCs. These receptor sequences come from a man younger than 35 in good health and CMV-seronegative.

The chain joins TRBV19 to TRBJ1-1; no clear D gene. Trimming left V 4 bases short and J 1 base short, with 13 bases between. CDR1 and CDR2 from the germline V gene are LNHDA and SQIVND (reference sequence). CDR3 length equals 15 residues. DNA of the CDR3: TGTGCCAGTAGTAATGTGGGAGTCCAGAACACTGAAGCTTTCTTT. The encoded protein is CASSNVGVQNTEAFF.

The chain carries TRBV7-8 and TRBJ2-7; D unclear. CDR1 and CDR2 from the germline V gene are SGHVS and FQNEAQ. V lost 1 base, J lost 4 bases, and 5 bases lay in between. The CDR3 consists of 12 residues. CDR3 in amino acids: CASSLVSYEQYF. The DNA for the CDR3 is TGTGCCAGCAGCTTAGTTTCATACGAGCAGTACTTC. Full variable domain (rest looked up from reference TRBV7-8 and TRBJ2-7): GAGVSQSPRYKVAKRGQDVALRCDPISGHVSLFWYQQALGQGPEFLTYFQNEAQLDKSGLPSDRFFAERPEGSVSTLKIQRTQQEDSAVYLCASSLVSYEQYFGPGTRLTVT.

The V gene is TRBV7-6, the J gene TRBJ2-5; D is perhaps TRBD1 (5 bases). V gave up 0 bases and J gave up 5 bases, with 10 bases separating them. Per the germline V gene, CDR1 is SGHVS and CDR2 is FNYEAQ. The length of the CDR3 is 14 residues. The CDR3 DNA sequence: TGTGCCAGCAGCTTAGCGGGCAGGGTGGAGACCCAGTACTTC. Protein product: CASSLAGRVETQYF.

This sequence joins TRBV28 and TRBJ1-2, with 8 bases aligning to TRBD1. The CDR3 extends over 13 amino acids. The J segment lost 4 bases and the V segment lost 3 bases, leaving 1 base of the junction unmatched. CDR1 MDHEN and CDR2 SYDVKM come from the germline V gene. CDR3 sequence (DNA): TGTGCCAGCAGTTTCGGACAGGGCTATGGCTACACCTTC. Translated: CASSFGQGYGYTF.

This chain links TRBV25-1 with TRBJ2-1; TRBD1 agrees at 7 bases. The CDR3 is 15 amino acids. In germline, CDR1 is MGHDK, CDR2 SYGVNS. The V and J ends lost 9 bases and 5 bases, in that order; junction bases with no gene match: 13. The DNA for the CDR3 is TGTGCCAGTGGGCGAGGGGGCGCGGCTGACAATGAGCAGTTCTTC. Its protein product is CASGRGGAADNEQFF.

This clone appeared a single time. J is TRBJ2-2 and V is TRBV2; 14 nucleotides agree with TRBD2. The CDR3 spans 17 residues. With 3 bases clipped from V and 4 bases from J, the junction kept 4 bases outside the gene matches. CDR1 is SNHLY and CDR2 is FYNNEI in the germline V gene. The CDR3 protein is CASSDPGLAGVTGELFF. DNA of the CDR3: TGTGCCAGCAGTGACCCGGGACTAGCGGGAGTCACCGGGGAGCTGTTTTTT.

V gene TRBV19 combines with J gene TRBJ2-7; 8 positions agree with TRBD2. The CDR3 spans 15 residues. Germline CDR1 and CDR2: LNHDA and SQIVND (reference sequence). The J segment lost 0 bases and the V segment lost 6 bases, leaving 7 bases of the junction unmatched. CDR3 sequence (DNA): TGTGCCAGTAGCGCGGGAGGCTCCAGCTCCTACGAGCAGTACTTC. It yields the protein CASSAGGSSSYEQYF.

The CDR3 loop is CASSLWGLAGFRYNEQFF. CDR3 coding DNA: TGTGCCAGCAGCTTATGGGGACTAGCGGGGTTTAGGTACAATGAGCAGTTCTTC. The rearrangement links TRBV7-2 to TRBJ2-1; TRBD2 aligns across 13 bases. The CDR3 totals 18 residues. V gave up 2 bases and J gave up 4 bases; unmatched junction bases: 8. CDR1 is SGHTA, CDR2 FQGNSA, per germline.

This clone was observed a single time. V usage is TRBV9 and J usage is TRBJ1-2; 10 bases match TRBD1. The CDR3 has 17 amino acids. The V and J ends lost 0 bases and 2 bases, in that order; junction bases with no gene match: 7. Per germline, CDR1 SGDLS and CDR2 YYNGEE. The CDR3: CASSVVGTGALNYGYTF. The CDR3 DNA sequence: TGTGCCAGCAGCGTAGTGGGGACAGGGGCCCTGAACTATGGCTACACCTTC.

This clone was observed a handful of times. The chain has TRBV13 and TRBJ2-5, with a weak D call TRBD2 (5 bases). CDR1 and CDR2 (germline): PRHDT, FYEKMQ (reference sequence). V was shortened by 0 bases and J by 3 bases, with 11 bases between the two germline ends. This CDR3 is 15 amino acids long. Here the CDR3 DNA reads TGTGCCAGCAGCTTAGGGGGGAGACTCAAAGAGACCCAGTACTTC. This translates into CASSLGGRLKETQYF.

The CDR3 protein is CASRGTGTAYEQYF. CDR3 DNA sequence: TGTGCCAGCAGGGGGACAGGGACGGCCTACGAGCAGTACTTC. The chain combines TRBV6-4 with TRBJ2-7, with TRBD1 matching over 9 bases. There are 14 residues in the CDR3. Germline lookup yields CDR1 MRHNA and CDR2 SNTAGT. J was trimmed by 2 bases and V by 6 bases; bases with no gene match: 5.

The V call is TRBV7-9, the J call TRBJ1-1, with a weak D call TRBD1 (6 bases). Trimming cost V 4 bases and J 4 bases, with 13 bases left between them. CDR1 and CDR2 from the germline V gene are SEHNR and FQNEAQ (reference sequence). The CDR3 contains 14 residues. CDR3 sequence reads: CASSYEQGSTEAFF. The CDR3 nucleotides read TGTGCCAGCAGCTATGAACAGGGTTCCACTGAAGCTTTCTTT. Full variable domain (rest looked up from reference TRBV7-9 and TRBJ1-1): DTGVSQNPRHKITKRGQNVTFRCDPISEHNRLYWYRQTLGQGPEFLTYFQNEAQLEKSRLLSDRFSAERPKGSFSTLEIQRTEQGDSAMYLCASSYEQGSTEAFFGQGTRLTVV.

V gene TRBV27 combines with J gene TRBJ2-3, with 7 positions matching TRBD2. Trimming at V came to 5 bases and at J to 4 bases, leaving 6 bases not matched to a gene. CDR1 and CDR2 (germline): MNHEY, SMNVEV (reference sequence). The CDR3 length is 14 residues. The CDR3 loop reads CASSDRLAPDTQYF. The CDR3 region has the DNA TGTGCCAGCAGTGACAGACTAGCCCCAGATACGCAGTATTTT.

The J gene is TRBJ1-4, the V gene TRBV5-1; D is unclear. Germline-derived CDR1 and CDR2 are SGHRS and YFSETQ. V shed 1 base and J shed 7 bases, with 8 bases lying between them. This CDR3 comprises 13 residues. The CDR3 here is CASSLPGGEKLFF. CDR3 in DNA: TGCGCCAGCAGCTTGCCTGGAGGTGAAAAACTGTTTTTT.

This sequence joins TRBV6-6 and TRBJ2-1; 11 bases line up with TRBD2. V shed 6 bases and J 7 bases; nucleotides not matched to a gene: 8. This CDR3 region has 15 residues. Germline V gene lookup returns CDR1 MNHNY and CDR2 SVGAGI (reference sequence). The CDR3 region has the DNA TGTGCCAGCAGACGTACTAGCGGGAGTAAGAATGAGCAGTTCTTC. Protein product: CASRRTSGSKNEQFF.

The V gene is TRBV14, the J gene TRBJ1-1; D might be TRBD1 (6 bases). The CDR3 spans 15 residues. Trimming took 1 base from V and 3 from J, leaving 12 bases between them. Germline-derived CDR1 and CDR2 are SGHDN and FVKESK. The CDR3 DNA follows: TGTGCCAGCAGCCAAGTGAGGGGGTGGGACACTGAAGCTTTCTTT. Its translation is CASSQVRGWDTEAFF.

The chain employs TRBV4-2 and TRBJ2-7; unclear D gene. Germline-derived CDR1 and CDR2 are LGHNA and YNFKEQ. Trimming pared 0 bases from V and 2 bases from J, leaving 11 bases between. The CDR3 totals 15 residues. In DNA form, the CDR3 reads TGTGCCAGCAGCCAAGATGATAAGCGCGCCTACGAGCAGTACTTC. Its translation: CASSQDDKRAYEQYF.

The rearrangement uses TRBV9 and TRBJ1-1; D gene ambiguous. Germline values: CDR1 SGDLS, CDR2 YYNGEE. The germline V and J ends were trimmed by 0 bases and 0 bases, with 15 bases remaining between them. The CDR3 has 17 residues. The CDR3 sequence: CASSVENSLPMNTEAFF. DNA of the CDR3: TGTGCCAGCAGCGTAGAAAACAGCCTCCCCATGAACACTGAAGCTTTCTTT.

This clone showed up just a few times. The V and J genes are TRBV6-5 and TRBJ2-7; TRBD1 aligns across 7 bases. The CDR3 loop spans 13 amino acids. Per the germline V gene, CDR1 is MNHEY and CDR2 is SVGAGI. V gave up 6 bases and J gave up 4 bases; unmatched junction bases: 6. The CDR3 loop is CASRQGQQYEQYF. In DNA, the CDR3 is TGTGCCAGCAGACAGGGACAGCAATACGAGCAGTACTTC.

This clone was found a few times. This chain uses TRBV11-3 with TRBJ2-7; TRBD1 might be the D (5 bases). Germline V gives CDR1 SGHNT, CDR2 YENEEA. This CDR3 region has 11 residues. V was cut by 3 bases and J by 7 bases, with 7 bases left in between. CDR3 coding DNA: TGTGCCAGCAGCTTGACAGAAGAGCAGTACTTC. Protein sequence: CASSLTEEQYF.

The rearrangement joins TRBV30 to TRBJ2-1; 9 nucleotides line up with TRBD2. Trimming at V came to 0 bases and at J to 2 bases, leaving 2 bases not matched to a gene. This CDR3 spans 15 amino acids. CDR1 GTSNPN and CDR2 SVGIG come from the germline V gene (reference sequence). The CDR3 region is CAWSVTSGPYNEQFF. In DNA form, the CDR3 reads TGTGCCTGGAGTGTAACTAGCGGGCCCTACAATGAGCAGTTCTTC.

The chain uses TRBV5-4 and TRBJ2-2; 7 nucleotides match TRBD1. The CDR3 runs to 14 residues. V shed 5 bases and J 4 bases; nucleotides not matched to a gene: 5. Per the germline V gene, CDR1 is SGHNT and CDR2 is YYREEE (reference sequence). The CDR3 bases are TGTGCCAGCAGTTATGACAGGGCCACCGGGGAGCTGTTTTTT. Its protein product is CASSYDRATGELFF.

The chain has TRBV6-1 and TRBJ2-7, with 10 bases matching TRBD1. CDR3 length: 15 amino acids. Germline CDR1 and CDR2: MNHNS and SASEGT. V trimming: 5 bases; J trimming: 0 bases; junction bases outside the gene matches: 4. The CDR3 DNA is TGTGCCAGCAGTCAGGACAGGGGGTCCTCCTACGAGCAGTACTTC. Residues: CASSQDRGSSYEQYF.

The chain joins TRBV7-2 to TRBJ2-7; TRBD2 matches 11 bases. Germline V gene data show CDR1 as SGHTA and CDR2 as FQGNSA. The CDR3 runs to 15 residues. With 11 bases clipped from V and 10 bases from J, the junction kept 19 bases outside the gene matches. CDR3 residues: CAVGTSGIAGGIQYF. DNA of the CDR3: TGTGCCGTTGGGACATCTGGGATAGCGGGAGGGATACAGTACTTC.

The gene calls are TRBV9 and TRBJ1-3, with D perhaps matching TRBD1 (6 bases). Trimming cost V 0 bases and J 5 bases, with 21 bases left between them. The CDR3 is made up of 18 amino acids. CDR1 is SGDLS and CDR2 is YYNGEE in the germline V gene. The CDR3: CASSVDPRYGGTRNTIYF. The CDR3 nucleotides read TGTGCCAGCAGCGTAGATCCTCGATATGGGGGCACTCGAAACACCATATATTTT.

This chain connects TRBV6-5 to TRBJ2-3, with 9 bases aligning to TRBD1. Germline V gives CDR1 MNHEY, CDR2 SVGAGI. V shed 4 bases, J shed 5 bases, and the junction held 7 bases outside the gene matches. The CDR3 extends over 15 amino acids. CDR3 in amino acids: CASSSDRGRGDTQYF. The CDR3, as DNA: TGTGCCAGCAGTTCGGACAGGGGCCGGGGAGATACGCAGTATTTT.

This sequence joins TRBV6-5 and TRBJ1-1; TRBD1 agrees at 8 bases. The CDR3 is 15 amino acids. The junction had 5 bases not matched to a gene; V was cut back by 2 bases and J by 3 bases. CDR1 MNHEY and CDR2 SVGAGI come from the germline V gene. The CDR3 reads CASSYGDRGYTEAFF. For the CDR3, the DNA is TGTGCCAGCAGTTACGGCGACAGGGGTTACACTGAAGCTTTCTTT.

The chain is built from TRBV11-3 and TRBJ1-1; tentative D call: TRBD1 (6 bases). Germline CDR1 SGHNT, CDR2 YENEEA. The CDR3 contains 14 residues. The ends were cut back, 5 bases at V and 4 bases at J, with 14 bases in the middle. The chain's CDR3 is CASSKGHMGTEAFF. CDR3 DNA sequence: TGTGCCAGCAGCAAGGGACATATGGGCACTGAAGCTTTCTTT.

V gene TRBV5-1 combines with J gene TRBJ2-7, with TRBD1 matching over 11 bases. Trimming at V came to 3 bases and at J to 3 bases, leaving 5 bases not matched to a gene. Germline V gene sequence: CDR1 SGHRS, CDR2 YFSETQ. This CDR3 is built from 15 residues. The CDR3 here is CASSWSGTGGYEQYF. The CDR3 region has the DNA TGCGCCAGCAGCTGGTCCGGGACAGGGGGCTACGAGCAGTACTTC. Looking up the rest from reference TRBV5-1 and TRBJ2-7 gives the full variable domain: KAGVTQTPRYLIKTRGQQVTLSCSPISGHRSVSWYQQTPGQGLQFLFEYFSETQRNKGNFPGRFSGRQFSNSRSEMNVSTLELGDSALYLCASSWSGTGGYEQYFGPGTRLTVT.

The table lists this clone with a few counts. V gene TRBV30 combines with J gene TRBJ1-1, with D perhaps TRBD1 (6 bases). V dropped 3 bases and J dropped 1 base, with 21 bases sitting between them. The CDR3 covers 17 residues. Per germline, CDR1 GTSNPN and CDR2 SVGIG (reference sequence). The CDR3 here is CAWSPLAGGGQNTEAFF. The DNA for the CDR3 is TGTGCCTGGAGCCCACTGGCGGGGGGGGGACAGAACACTGAAGCTTTCTTT.

DNA for the CDR3: TGCGCCAGCAGCTTCCCGAACCCTAGCGGGAGGGCCTACTACGAGCAGTACTTC. Translation: CASSFPNPSGRAYYEQYF. The chain employs TRBV5-1 and TRBJ2-7; 12 nucleotides agree with TRBD2. The CDR3 loop spans 18 amino acids. Germline V CDR1 and CDR2: SGHRS, YFSETQ. V lost 2 bases to trimming and J lost 3 bases; unmatched junction nucleotides: 12.

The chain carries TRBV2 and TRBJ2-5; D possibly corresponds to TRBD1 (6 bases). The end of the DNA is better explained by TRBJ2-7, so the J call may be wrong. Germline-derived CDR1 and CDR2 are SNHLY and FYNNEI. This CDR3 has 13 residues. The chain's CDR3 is CASQSGESYEQYF. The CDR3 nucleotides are TGTGCCAGCCAGTCAGGGGAATCCTACGAGCAGTACTTC.